Included here is one T cell receptor (beta chain) sequence, with context. V lost 6 bases, J lost 0 bases, and 11 bases stayed unmatched. CDR3 length equals 18 residues. Germline V lookup: CDR1 WSHSY, CDR2 SAAADI. These data come from a study of OX40 agonist ivuxolimab in advanced cancers. TCRdb keeps only in-frame clones here, not all; method: immunoSEQ multiplex PCR. The profile shows around 64,000 clones, roughly nine tenths of them singletons. The rearrangement uses TRBV10-2 and TRBJ2-1; the match to TRBD1 covers 10 bases. The receptor was isolated from an adult with an advanced solid tumor such as melanoma, head and neck, liver or kidney cancer. Sequencing was performed on CD4+ or CD8+ T cells sorted from blood, taken in a trial of the OX40 agonist ivuxolimab. The CDR3 coding sequence is TGCGCCAGCAGGAATGGACAGGGGGTAAAGATCTCCTACAATGAGCAGTTCTTC. Its translation is CASRNGQGVKISYNEQFF.